The entry below describes one T cell receptor beta chain. The antigen is unknown. The record originates from a study of shared clonotypes between healthy human individuals. Overall study results and limits: The diversity represented, both genetic and in exposure history, was limited by few donors. Memory subsets generally showed smaller estimated richness than naive subsets did.

The germline CDR1 and CDR2 sequences are LNHNV and YYDKDF (reference sequence). The CDR3 contains 12 residues. The V gene lost 0 bases and the J gene lost 16 bases, with 13 bases spanning the gap. This was a deep-level run. Sequencing was performed with immunoSEQ multiplex PCR; in TCRdb, only in-frame clones are kept and a portion is missing. The sample holds more than 1,200,000 clones, approximately 98.5% seen once. This chain connects TRBV15 to TRBJ2-1; TRBD2 might be the D (6 bases). Sequenced sample: naive CD4+ T cells sorted from blood. Subset: CD45RA+ positively selected. The origin of this receptor is a man between 25 and 39 years old in good health. CDR3 sequence: CATSRDLGLFFF. For the CDR3, the DNA is TGTGCCACCAGCAGAGATTTGGGACTTTTTTTCTTC.